This TCR beta chain originates from a study of blood T cell repertoires in COVID-19. As for the study in general: Some COVID-19 samples were acute and others convalescent; all came from the United States, Italy and Spain. T cells, B-cell-depleted T cells, or PBMCs supplied cDNA or gDNA.

The protocol was immunoSEQ multiplex PCR, while the TCRdb copy is restricted to in-frame clones and leaves out a portion. This sample carries just over 250,000 clones, 80% to 90% of them seen once, and the ten largest clones take 10%. Trimming at V came to 2 bases and at J to 4 bases, leaving 3 bases not matched to a gene. CDR1 is SGHDN, CDR2 FVKESK, per germline. The CDR3 length is 16 residues. Seattle cases were enrolled at active infection and followed longitudinally. The sample consisted of peripheral blood. This clonotype originated in a woman aged 70-85 years with COVID-19, enrolled during active disease. The chain carries TRBV14 and TRBJ1-6, with 9 bases that match TRBD1. The CDR3 nucleotides read TGTGCCAGCAGCCAATCCGGGACAGGGTATAATTCACCCCTCCACTTT. It is translated as CASSQSGTGYNSPLHF.